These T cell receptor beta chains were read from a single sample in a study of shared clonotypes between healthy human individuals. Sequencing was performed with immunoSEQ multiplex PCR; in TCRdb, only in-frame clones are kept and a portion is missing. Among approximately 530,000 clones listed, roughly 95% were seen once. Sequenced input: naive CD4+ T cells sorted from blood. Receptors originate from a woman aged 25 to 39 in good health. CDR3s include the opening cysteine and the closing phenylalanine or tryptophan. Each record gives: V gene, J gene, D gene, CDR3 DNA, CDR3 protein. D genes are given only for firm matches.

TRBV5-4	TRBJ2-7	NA	TGTGCCAGCAGCTTGGGAAGTTTCCGGAGCCCCCTTGTCTACGAGCAGTACTTC	CASSLGSFRSPLVYEQYF
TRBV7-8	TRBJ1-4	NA	TGTGCCAGCAGCTTAGCCCCGGGGGGAAAACTGTTTTTT	CASSLAPGGKLFF
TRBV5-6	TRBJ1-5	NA	TGTGCCAGCAGCTCAGGGACCCGGGGCAATCAGCCCCAGCATTTT	CASSSGTRGNQPQHF
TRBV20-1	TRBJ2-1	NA	TGCAGTGCGGTAGCGAATGAGCAGTTCTTC	CSAVANEQFF
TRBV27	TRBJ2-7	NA	TGTGCCAGCAGACCGAATAACGGGGGACACGAGCAGTACTTC	CASRPNNGGHEQYF
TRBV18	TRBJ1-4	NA	TGTGCCAGCTCACCACGTCCGGATGATAATGAAAAACTGTTTTTT	CASSPRPDDNEKLFF
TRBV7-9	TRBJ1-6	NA	TGTGCCAGCAGCGCCAACCGGGACGGAATTCAGGCCCTCCACTTT	CASSANRDGIQALHF
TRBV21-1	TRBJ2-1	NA	TGTGCCAGCAGCCTAAAAGGCGGGCCCAATGAGCAGTTCTTC	CASSLKGGPNEQFF
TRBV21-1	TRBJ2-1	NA	TGTGCCAGCAGACGACGGAGAAATGAACAGTTCTTC	CASRRRRNEQFF
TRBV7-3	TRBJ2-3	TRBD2	TGTGCCAGCAGTATAGCGGGAGGGCGTGCAGATACGCAGTATTTT	CASSIAGGRADTQYF
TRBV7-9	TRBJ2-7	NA	TGTGCCAGCAGCCCAGTTTTTGGCCGACGTTTGGGGGAGCAGTACTTC	CASSPVFGRRLGEQYF
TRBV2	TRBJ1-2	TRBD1	TGTGCCAGCAGTAGGGACAGGGGGAAGACTAACTATGGCTACACCTTC	CASSRDRGKTNYGYTF
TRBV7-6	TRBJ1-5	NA	TGTGCCAGCAGCTTAGGTCAGCGTCAGCCCCAGCATTTT	CASSLGQRQPQHF
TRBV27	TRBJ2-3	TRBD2	TGTGCCAGCCGTCTAGCGGGAACTATTAGCACAGATACGCAGTATTTT	CASRLAGTISTDTQYF
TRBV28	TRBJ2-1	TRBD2	TGTGCCAGCAGTTTACCTTCTAGCGGGAGGAACAATGAGCAGTTCTTC	CASSLPSSGRNNEQFF
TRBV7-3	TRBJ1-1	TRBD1	TGTGCCAGCAGCCCTACAGGGGAGACTGAAGCTTTCTTT	CASSPTGETEAFF
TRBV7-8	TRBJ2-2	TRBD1	TGTGCCAGCAGCTTAGCGGACCCGGACAGGGTTTATTCCGGGGAGCTGTTTTTT	CASSLADPDRVYSGELFF
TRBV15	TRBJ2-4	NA	TGTGCCACTTCCCTCGCCAGGAGAAAAAACATTCAGTACTTC	CATSLARRKNIQYF